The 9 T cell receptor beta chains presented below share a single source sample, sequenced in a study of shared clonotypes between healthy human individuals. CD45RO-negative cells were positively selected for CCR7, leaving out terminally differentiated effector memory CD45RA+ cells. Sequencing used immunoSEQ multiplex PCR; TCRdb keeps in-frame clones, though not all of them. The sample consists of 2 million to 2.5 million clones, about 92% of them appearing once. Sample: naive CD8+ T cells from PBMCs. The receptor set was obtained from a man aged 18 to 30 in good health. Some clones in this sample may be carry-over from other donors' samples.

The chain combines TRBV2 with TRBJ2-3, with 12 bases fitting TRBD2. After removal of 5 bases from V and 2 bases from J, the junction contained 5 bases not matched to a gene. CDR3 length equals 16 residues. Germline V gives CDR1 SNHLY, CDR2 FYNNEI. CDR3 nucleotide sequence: TGTGCCAGCAGTCTAACTAGCGGGAGGTCCACAGATACGCAGTATTTT. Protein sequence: CASSLTSGRSTDTQYF. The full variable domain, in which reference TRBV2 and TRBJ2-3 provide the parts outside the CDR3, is EPEVTQTPSHQVTQMGQEVILRCVPISNHLYFYWYRQILGQKVEFLVSFYNNEISEKSEIFDDQFSVERPDGSNFTLKIRSTKLEDSAMYFCASSLTSGRSTDTQYFGPGTRLTVL.

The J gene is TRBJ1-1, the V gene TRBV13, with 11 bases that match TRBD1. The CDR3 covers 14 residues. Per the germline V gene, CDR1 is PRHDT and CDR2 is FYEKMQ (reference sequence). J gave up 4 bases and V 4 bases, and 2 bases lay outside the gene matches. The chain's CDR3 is CASSSGTGGTEAFF. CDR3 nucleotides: TGTGCCAGCAGCTCCGGGACAGGGGGCACTGAAGCTTTCTTT.

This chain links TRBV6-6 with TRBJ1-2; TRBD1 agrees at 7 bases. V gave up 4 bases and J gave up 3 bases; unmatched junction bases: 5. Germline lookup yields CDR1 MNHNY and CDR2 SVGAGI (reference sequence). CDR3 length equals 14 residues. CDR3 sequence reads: CASSLTGLDYGYTF. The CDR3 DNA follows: TGTGCCAGCAGTTTGACAGGGTTAGACTATGGCTACACCTTC.

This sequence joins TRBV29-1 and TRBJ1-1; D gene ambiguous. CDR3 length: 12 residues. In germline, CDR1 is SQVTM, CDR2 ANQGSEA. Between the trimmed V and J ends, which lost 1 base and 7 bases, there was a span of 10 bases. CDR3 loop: CSVEVGALEAFF. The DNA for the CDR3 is TGCAGCGTTGAAGTAGGTGCCCTTGAAGCTTTCTTT. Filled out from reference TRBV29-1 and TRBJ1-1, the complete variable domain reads SAVISQKPSRDICQRGTSLTIQCQVDSQVTMMFWYRQQPGQSLTLIATANQGSEATYESGFVIDKFPISRPNLTFSTLTVSNMSPEDSSIYLCSVEVGALEAFFGQGTRLTVV.

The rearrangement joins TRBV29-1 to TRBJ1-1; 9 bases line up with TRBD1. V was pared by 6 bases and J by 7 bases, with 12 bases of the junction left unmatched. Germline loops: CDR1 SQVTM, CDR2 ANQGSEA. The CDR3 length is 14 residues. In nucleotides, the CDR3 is TGCAGCGTCCGAGGGGGACAGGGTCTGAATGAAGCTTTCTTT. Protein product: CSVRGGQGLNEAFF.

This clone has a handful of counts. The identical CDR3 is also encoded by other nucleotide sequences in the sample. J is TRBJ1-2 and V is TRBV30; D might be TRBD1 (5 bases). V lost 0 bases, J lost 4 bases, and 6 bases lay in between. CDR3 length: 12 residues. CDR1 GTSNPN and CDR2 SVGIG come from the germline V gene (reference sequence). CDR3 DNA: TGTGCCTGGAGTGTCGGGGGCTATGGCTACACCTTC. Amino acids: CAWSVGGYGYTF.

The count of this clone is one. CDR3 DNA: TGTGCCAGCAGCTTTGCGGGCCATGAGCAGTTCTTC. The encoded protein is CASSFAGHEQFF. The rearrangement joins TRBV7-8 to TRBJ2-1; TRBD2 is a possible D gene (5 bases). The CDR3 totals 12 residues. CDR1 SGHVS and CDR2 FQNEAQ come from the germline V gene. The V gene lost 3 bases and the J gene lost 8 bases, with 8 bases spanning the gap.

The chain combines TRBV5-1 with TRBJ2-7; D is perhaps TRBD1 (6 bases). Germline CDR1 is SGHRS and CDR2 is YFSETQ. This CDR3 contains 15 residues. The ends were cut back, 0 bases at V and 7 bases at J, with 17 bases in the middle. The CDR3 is CASSLGWPGDVEQYF. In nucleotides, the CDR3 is TGCGCCAGCAGCTTGGGATGGCCAGGGGACGTAGAGCAGTACTTC.

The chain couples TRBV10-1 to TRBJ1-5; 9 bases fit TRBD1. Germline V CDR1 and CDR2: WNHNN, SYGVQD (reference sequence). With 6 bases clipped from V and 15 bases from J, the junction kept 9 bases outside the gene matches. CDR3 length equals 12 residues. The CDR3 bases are TGCGCCAGCAGCGTTATACAGGGGGCGCCGCATTTT. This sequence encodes CASSVIQGAPHF.